These 15 T cell receptor beta chains originate from one sample sequenced in a study of beta chain features in type 1 diabetes. Investigators reverse transcribed all isolated RNA, so they sequenced expressed TCRB transcripts. Method: immunoSEQ multiplex PCR; TCRdb's copy keeps in-frame clones and lacks some. The data show about 640,000 clones, around an eighth seen once. These TCRs' antigens remain unknown. Regarding the study as a whole: Moderate yet significant TCRB CDR3 shortening was seen in Type 1 diabetes patients in all four CD4+ subsets.

Sample: naive CD4+ T cells from blood. The receptors were sampled from a man aged 25 to 45 with type 1 diabetes.

This chain uses TRBV28 with TRBJ2-1; maybe TRBD1 (5 bases). V was trimmed by 1 base and J by 8 bases, leaving 9 bases between them. Looked up from germline, CDR1 is MDHEN and CDR2 is SYDVKM. The CDR3 totals 13 residues. CDR3 coding DNA: TGTGCCAGCAGTTTATCAGGGTTCGATGAGCAGTTCTTC. It is translated as CASSLSGFDEQFF.

This clone occurred a few times. The chain has TRBV11-3 and TRBJ2-7; TRBD1 agrees at 9 bases. The CDR3 is 15 residues long. The V gene's germline CDR1 is SGHNT and CDR2 YENEEA. The V and J ends lost 5 bases and 2 bases, in that order; junction bases with no gene match: 7. CDR3 nucleotide sequence: TGTGCCAGCAGCCTTGGGGGGACAGGGACCTACGAGCAGTACTTC. Its translation: CASSLGGTGTYEQYF.

The V gene is TRBV7-9, the J gene TRBJ2-1, with D maybe TRBD2 (6 bases). V lost 5 bases, J lost 14 bases, and 13 bases lay in between. CDR1 and CDR2 from the germline V gene are SEHNR and FQNEAQ (reference sequence). The CDR3 consists of 11 residues. The CDR3 loop is CASSTGTLKFF. DNA of the CDR3: TGTGCCAGCAGCACCGGGACTCTTAAGTTCTTC.

This chain links TRBV7-9 with TRBJ2-2; 7 nucleotides agree with TRBD1. Germline trimming cut 2 bases from V and 9 bases from J; bases unmatched to any gene: 12. Germline CDR1 SEHNR, CDR2 FQNEAQ (reference sequence). The CDR3 totals 16 residues. CDR3 in amino acids: CASSLPGTDPRRELFF. DNA for the CDR3: TGTGCCAGCAGCTTACCCGGGACAGACCCTCGCCGGGAGCTGTTTTTT.

This sequence joins TRBV7-2 and TRBJ2-7, with no clear D. Germline CDR1 and CDR2: SGHTA and FQGNSA. The CDR3 has 13 amino acids. The V and J ends lost 4 bases and 6 bases respectively, with 13 bases between them. This CDR3 reads CASSSTDITEQYF. The CDR3 region has the DNA TGTGCCAGCAGCTCAACAGACATTACCGAGCAGTACTTC.

V and J are TRBV18 and TRBJ2-4; no definite D call. The ends were cut back, 3 bases at V and 4 bases at J, with 13 bases in the middle. The CDR3 sequence is 15 residues long. In germline, CDR1 is KGHSH, CDR2 LQKENI. CDR3 loop: CASSPFTAMKNIQYF. The CDR3 coding sequence is TGTGCCAGCTCACCCTTCACTGCTATGAAAAACATTCAGTACTTC.

The chain links TRBV7-2 to TRBJ1-1; possible D gene TRBD1, 6 bases. From germline, CDR1 is SGHTA and CDR2 FQGNSA. Trimming removed 1 base at V and 2 bases at J, with 11 bases between. The CDR3 spans 15 residues. CDR3 protein: CASSLGGQLNTEAFF. The CDR3 bases are TGTGCCAGCAGCTTAGGAGGACAGCTTAACACTGAAGCTTTCTTT.

The V call is TRBV27, the J call TRBJ2-2, with D tentatively TRBD2 (6 bases). The germline CDR1 and CDR2 sequences are MNHEY and SMNVEV (reference sequence). With 6 bases removed from V and 1 base from J, the gap between germline ends came to 12 bases. This CDR3 has 15 amino acids. CDR3 loop: CASSTGRQNTGELFF. The CDR3 coding sequence is TGTGCCAGCAGCACTGGGAGGCAGAACACCGGGGAGCTGTTTTTT.

This chain connects TRBV25-1 to TRBJ1-4, with D possibly matching TRBD1 (5 bases). The length of the CDR3 is 14 residues. Per the germline V gene, CDR1 is MGHDK and CDR2 is SYGVNS. The V end lost 8 bases, the J end lost 4 bases, and 14 bases lay between the germline ends. The CDR3 region has the DNA TGTGCCAGCTCCAATAGGGGAATTAATGAAAAACTGTTTTTT. Encoded protein: CASSNRGINEKLFF.

The chain employs TRBV5-1 and TRBJ1-1; 7 nucleotides agree with TRBD1. V dropped 1 base and J dropped 11; count of bases not matched to a gene: 8. The CDR3 length is 13 residues. The germline V gene encodes CDR1 SGHRS and CDR2 YFSETQ. The CDR3 sequence: CASSLPGQAGAFF. CDR3 sequence (DNA): TGCGCCAGCAGCTTGCCCGGACAGGCAGGTGCTTTCTTT.

There are a few counts of this clone. This rearrangement joins TRBV15 to TRBJ2-5; D remains ambiguous. Germline-derived CDR1 and CDR2 are LNHNV and YYDKDF (reference sequence). V gave up 1 base and J gave up 0 bases, with 9 bases separating them. This CDR3 contains 15 residues. CDR3: CATSRARQNQETQYF. The CDR3 nucleotides read TGTGCCACCAGCAGAGCGCGGCAGAACCAAGAGACCCAGTACTTC.

V usage is TRBV4-1 and J usage is TRBJ1-1, with a possible D match to TRBD1 (6 bases). The germline CDR1 and CDR2 sequences are MGHRA and YSYEKL. V was pared by 4 bases and J by 0 bases, with 18 bases between. The CDR3 length is 17 residues. The CDR3 here is CASSPGGGRGMNTEAFF. The CDR3 bases are TGCGCCAGCAGCCCTGGCGGGGGCCGGGGGATGAACACTGAAGCTTTCTTT.

This clone was observed a few times. The genes are TRBV11-3 and TRBJ2-1, with D possibly being TRBD2 (7 bases). Deletions cut 2 bases from V and 3 bases from J, with 11 bases between. The length of the CDR3 is 15 residues. From germline, CDR1 is SGHNT and CDR2 YENEEA. The CDR3 loop reads CASSLLGGVYNEQFF. DNA of the CDR3: TGTGCCAGCAGCTTACTAGGGGGGGTCTACAATGAGCAGTTCTTC. Drawing the rest from reference TRBV11-3 and TRBJ2-1, the complete variable domain is EAGVVQSPRYKIIEKKQPVAFWCNPISGHNTLYWYLQNLGQGPELLIRYENEEAVDDSQLPKDRFSAERLKGVDSTLKIQPAELGDSAVYLCASSLLGGVYNEQFFGPGTRLTVL.

The V gene is TRBV5-1, the J gene TRBJ2-1; D is unresolved. The germline V gene encodes CDR1 SGHRS and CDR2 YFSETQ. The CDR3 contains 13 residues. Trimming took 4 bases from V and 5 from J, leaving 10 bases between them. CDR3 nucleotides: TGCGCCAGCAGCCCGGACGGAAACAATGAGCAGTTCTTC. It specifies CASSPDGNNEQFF.

There are a few counts of this clone. The chain uses TRBV6-5 and TRBJ2-5; D may be TRBD2 (5 bases). The CDR3 runs to 14 residues. V lost 10 bases and J 5 bases, leaving 20 bases between the germline ends. The germline V gene has CDR1 MNHEY and CDR2 SVGAGI. CDR3 protein: CATGSRTPGETQYF. The CDR3 DNA follows: TGTGCCACGGGGTCAAGGACCCCGGGGGAGACCCAGTACTTC.